Listed here are 15 T cell receptor beta chains from one sample, sequenced in a study of cytomegalovirus exposure and HLA in healthy donors. Researchers ran the PCR with 60 Vbeta and 13 Jbeta primers. Data came from immunoSEQ multiplex PCR; TCRdb stores just in-frame clones and leaves some out. Of around 53,000 clones listed, roughly 73% are singletons. The sample comprised PBMCs. Source of these receptors: a man between 18 and 29 years old in good health and CMV-seronegative.

The V and J genes are TRBV7-9 and TRBJ2-3, with 7 nucleotides matching TRBD2. Germline trimming cut 3 bases from V and 1 base from J; bases unmatched to any gene: 1. Germline values: CDR1 SEHNR, CDR2 FQNEAQ (reference sequence). This CDR3 region has 14 residues. This CDR3 reads CASSLSGGTDTQYF. The CDR3 DNA is TGTGCCAGCAGCTTGAGCGGGGGCACAGATACGCAGTATTTT.

The gene calls are TRBV4-3 and TRBJ2-7; a weak D match, TRBD2 (6 bases). V was clipped by 0 bases and J by 2 bases, with 8 bases between them. Germline-derived CDR1 and CDR2 are LGHNA and YSLEER. The CDR3 sequence is 14 residues long. CDR3 amino acids: CASSQETGAYEQYF. CDR3 bases: TGCGCCAGCAGCCAAGAAACGGGGGCCTACGAGCAGTACTTC.

This clone was counted only a few times. The rearrangement links TRBV4-2 to TRBJ2-1; 7 bases fit TRBD2. Trimming took 1 base from V and 5 from J; bases not matched to a gene: 8. Looked up from germline, CDR1 is LGHNA and CDR2 is YNFKEQ. This CDR3 has 16 residues. This CDR3 reads CASSQVAGRTHNEQFF. CDR3 bases: TGTGCCAGCAGCCAAGTAGCCGGGAGGACCCACAATGAGCAGTTCTTC.

The J gene is TRBJ2-1, the V gene TRBV4-1; 13 bases are a match to TRBD2. The CDR3 has 16 amino acids. Per the germline V gene, CDR1 is MGHRA and CDR2 is YSYEKL. Losses at the gene ends were 0 bases for V and 8 bases for J; bases not matched to a gene: 4. For the CDR3, the DNA is TGCGCCAGCAGCCAAGACGGACTAGCGGGAGATGATGAGCAGTTCTTC. Protein sequence: CASSQDGLAGDDEQFF.

V and J are TRBV7-9 and TRBJ2-7; 8 nucleotides align to TRBD2. The ends lost 5 bases at V and 5 bases at J; junction bases unmatched: 11. Germline-derived CDR1 and CDR2 are SEHNR and FQNEAQ (reference sequence). The CDR3 extends over 15 amino acids. Here the CDR3 reads CASSQPSGSLNEQYF. CDR3 sequence (DNA): TGTGCCAGCAGCCAACCCAGCGGGAGCCTCAACGAGCAGTACTTC.

The chain joins TRBV9 to TRBJ1-4, with D perhaps matching TRBD1 (5 bases). This CDR3 has 15 amino acids. Germline V lookup: CDR1 SGDLS, CDR2 YYNGEE. V was shortened by 0 bases and J by 8 bases, with 14 bases between the two germline ends. The CDR3 region has the DNA TGTGCCAGCAGCGTAGAGGGCATCACAGGAGAAAAACTGTTTTTT. Translation: CASSVEGITGEKLFF.

The chain combines TRBV28 with TRBJ1-2; D ambiguous. This CDR3 has 13 residues. V lost 3 bases and J lost 2, with 7 bases in between. The germline CDR1 and CDR2 sequences are MDHEN and SYDVKM. The CDR3 protein is CASSFSVNYGYTF. In DNA, the CDR3 is TGTGCCAGCAGTTTCAGTGTAAACTATGGCTACACCTTC.

This clone was observed once. This chain links TRBV28 with TRBJ1-2; possible D gene TRBD1, 6 bases. This CDR3 has 22 residues. V was trimmed by 1 base and J by 0 bases, leaving 30 bases between them. Germline V gene data show CDR1 as MDHEN and CDR2 as SYDVKM. In DNA, the CDR3 is TGTGCCAGCAGTTTATCTCTCGGGGATCCCTTCCAGGGGCCCCCACCTAACTATGGCTACACCTTC. Translation gives CASSLSLGDPFQGPPPNYGYTF.

The chain couples TRBV6-5 to TRBJ2-1; D gene unclear. Germline V gene lookup returns CDR1 MNHEY and CDR2 SVGAGI. CDR3 size: 15 residues. V was pared by 6 bases and J by 7 bases, with 19 bases between. CDR3 region: CASRSLGVKENEQFF. Written as DNA, the CDR3 is TGTGCCAGCAGGAGCCTTGGAGTTAAAGAGAATGAGCAGTTCTTC.

This sequence joins TRBV10-2 and TRBJ2-1, with 9 bases identical to TRBD2. V shed 10 bases, J shed 9 bases, and the junction held 13 bases outside the gene matches. There are 14 residues in the CDR3. CDR1 and CDR2 from the germline V gene are WSHSY and SAAADI. This CDR3 reads CATLGPSAGGEQFF. CDR3 nucleotides: TGCGCCACCTTAGGACCATCAGCGGGAGGTGAGCAGTTCTTC.

The CDR3 loop is CASSLRTGVNYGYTF. The CDR3 bases are TGTGCCAGCAGTCTACGGACAGGGGTTAACTATGGCTACACCTTC. V is TRBV7-9 and J is TRBJ1-2; 9 bases line up with TRBD1. CDR1 SEHNR and CDR2 FQNEAQ come from the germline V gene (reference sequence). The CDR3 sequence is 15 residues long. V was pared by 6 bases and J by 1 base, with 6 bases of the junction left unmatched.

The CDR3 sequence: CASRGVIYPFF. The CDR3 DNA reads TGTGCCAGCCGGGGGGTGATTTACCCATTCTTC. This rearrangement joins TRBV11-2 to TRBJ2-1, with 7 bases lining up with TRBD2. Germline V lookup: CDR1 SGHAT, CDR2 FQNNGV. The CDR3 extends over 11 amino acids. The V and J ends lost 8 bases and 16 bases, in that order; junction bases with no gene match: 11.

This chain connects TRBV9 to TRBJ1-1; no clear D. With 4 bases removed from V and 7 bases from J, the gap between germline ends came to 14 bases. The CDR3 sequence is 13 residues long. The germline V gene has CDR1 SGDLS and CDR2 YYNGEE. The CDR3 spells CASSPPVPGEAFF. DNA of the CDR3: TGTGCCAGCAGCCCCCCCGTTCCAGGTGAAGCTTTCTTT. Filled out from reference TRBV9 and TRBJ1-1, the complete variable domain reads DSGVTQTPKHLITATGQRVTLRCSPRSGDLSVYWYQQSLDQGLQFLIQYYNGEERAKGNILERFSAQQFPDLHSELNLSSLELGDSALYFCASSPPVPGEAFFGQGTRLTVV.

The chain employs TRBV11-2 and TRBJ1-1, with a possible D match to TRBD1 (5 bases). This CDR3 is built from 13 residues. V was cut by 6 bases and J by 4 bases, with 12 bases left in between. Germline V gene lookup returns CDR1 SGHAT and CDR2 FQNNGV. The CDR3 sequence: CASSLTGITEAFF. The CDR3 nucleotides read TGTGCCAGCAGTTTAACAGGTATCACTGAAGCTTTCTTT.

The chain joins TRBV30 to TRBJ2-1; the D gene is possibly TRBD1 (5 bases). This CDR3 has 13 amino acids. Per germline, CDR1 GTSNPN and CDR2 SVGIG (reference sequence). V shed 1 base and J shed 7 bases, with 11 bases lying between them. The CDR3, as DNA: TGTGCCTGGAGTGGCGCAGGGATTAATGAGCAGTTCTTC. Its protein product is CAWSGAGINEQFF.